Presented here are 17 T cell receptor beta chains from one specimen sequenced in a study of OX40 agonist ivuxolimab in advanced cancers. Sequencing used immunoSEQ multiplex PCR; TCRdb keeps in-frame clones, though not all of them. The repertoire includes approximately 69,000 clones, around 82% of them detected once, and 7.9% sits in the top ten. This sample comprised CD4+ or CD8+ T cells sorted from blood, obtained in a trial of the OX40 agonist ivuxolimab. These receptors all stem from an adult with an advanced solid tumor such as melanoma, head and neck, liver or kidney cancer.

This rearrangement joins TRBV18 to TRBJ1-1; D is ambiguous. In germline, CDR1 is KGHSH, CDR2 LQKENI. V was cut by 6 bases and J by 4 bases, with 21 bases left in between. The CDR3 sequence is 16 residues long. The CDR3 bases are TGTGCCAGCTCGCTTCGGTTAGGGCAATGGGCCACTGAAGCTTTCTTT. This translates into CASSLRLGQWATEAFF.

This clone came up a few times. The CDR3 spells CASSPRGTSGADEQYF. For the CDR3, the DNA is TGCGCCAGCAGCCCAAGAGGGACTAGCGGGGCGGACGAGCAGTACTTC. The chain combines TRBV4-1 with TRBJ2-7; TRBD2 matches at 13 bases. V lost 4 bases to trimming and J lost 5 bases; unmatched junction nucleotides: 8. CDR3 length: 16 amino acids. From germline, CDR1 is MGHRA and CDR2 YSYEKL.

This rearrangement joins TRBV9 to TRBJ2-3; 14 bases align to TRBD2. The length of the CDR3 is 17 residues. V was pared by 4 bases and J by 9 bases, with 13 bases of the junction left unmatched. Germline V gene lookup returns CDR1 SGDLS and CDR2 YYNGEE. For the CDR3, the DNA is TGTGCCAGCAGCCCAACCGGACTAGCGGGAGGAACGTGGACGCAGTATTTT. This sequence encodes CASSPTGLAGGTWTQYF.

This rearrangement joins TRBV7-6 to TRBJ2-1, with D possibly TRBD2 on 6 matching bases. The CDR3 is 16 amino acids. The V and J ends lost 7 bases and 3 bases respectively, with 19 bases between them. The germline V gene encodes CDR1 SGHVS and CDR2 FNYEAQ. CDR3 coding DNA: TGTGCCAGCACCCAAAGGGTGGACGGGGGCTACAATGAGCAGTTCTTC. It is translated as CASTQRVDGGYNEQFF. The variable domain in full, with the rest retrieved from reference TRBV7-6 and TRBJ2-1, is GAGVSQSPRYKVTKRGQDVALRCDPISGHVSLYWYRQALGQGPEFLTYFNYEAQQDKSGLPNDRFSAERPEGSISTLTIQRTEQRDSAMYRCASTQRVDGGYNEQFFGPGTRLTVL.

This clone has a handful of counts. The V gene is TRBV5-1, the J gene TRBJ1-1, with D perhaps TRBD1 (6 bases). Germline lookup yields CDR1 SGHRS and CDR2 YFSETQ. The CDR3 extends over 13 amino acids. V was trimmed by 9 bases and J by 5 bases, leaving 17 bases between them. The CDR3 here is CATRRTVQTEAFF. CDR3 nucleotides: TGCGCCACCCGTCGGACAGTTCAGACTGAAGCTTTCTTT.

The CDR3 coding sequence is TGTGCCAGTAGCGGCAGGGGAGCCACCGGGGAGCTGTTTTTT. The encoded protein is CASSGRGATGELFF. V is TRBV19 and J is TRBJ2-2; TRBD1 is a possible D gene (6 bases). Trimming pared 6 bases from V and 4 bases from J, leaving 12 bases between. The CDR3 extends over 14 amino acids. Germline values: CDR1 LNHDA, CDR2 SQIVND (reference sequence).

DNA for the CDR3: TGTGCCAGCAGCCAACCCCGGGACAGCCAGGCCTACTCTGGAAACACCATATATTTT. Protein sequence: CASSQPRDSQAYSGNTIYF. The chain carries TRBV7-2 and TRBJ1-3; 7 bases align to TRBD1. The V gene end was trimmed by 5 bases and the J gene end by 0 bases; junction bases not matched to a gene: 16. The V gene's germline CDR1 is SGHTA and CDR2 FQGNSA. The CDR3 loop spans 19 amino acids.

The chain carries TRBV19 and TRBJ2-7; the D is unclear. The CDR3 covers 13 residues. The V and J ends lost 10 bases and 3 bases respectively, with 16 bases between them. Germline CDR1 and CDR2: LNHDA and SQIVND (reference sequence). Here the CDR3 reads CANSGPSRYEQYF. The DNA of the CDR3 is TGTGCCAATTCGGGTCCCAGTCGCTACGAGCAGTACTTC.

The V gene is TRBV4-3, the J gene TRBJ2-5; tentative D call: TRBD2 (6 bases). V gave up 4 bases and J gave up 5 bases, with 20 bases separating them. Germline V gene sequence: CDR1 LGHNA, CDR2 YSLEER. This CDR3 has 16 amino acids. CDR3 DNA sequence: TGCGCCAGCAGCCTCGACGGGGGTCGGGTTATGGAGACCCAGTACTTC. This translates into CASSLDGGRVMETQYF.

V and J are TRBV7-9 and TRBJ1-1; 7 bases match TRBD1. Germline CDR1 SEHNR, CDR2 FQNEAQ (reference sequence). The V segment lost 2 bases and the J segment 4 bases; nucleotides outside the gene matches: 7. The CDR3 is made up of 15 amino acids. The CDR3, as DNA: TGTGCCAGCAGCTTATTGGGGGCAGGGGGCACTGAAGCTTTCTTT. Protein: CASSLLGAGGTEAFF.

The chain uses TRBV29-1 and TRBJ2-5, with D possibly called TRBD1 or TRBD2 (5 bases each). This CDR3 contains 14 residues. Trimming left V 6 bases short and J 4 bases short, with 18 bases between. Germline CDR1 is SQVTM and CDR2 is ANQGSEA. The CDR3 DNA follows: TGCAGCGTCCCTTTAGGGACGCGCGCAGAGACCCAGTACTTC. Residues: CSVPLGTRAETQYF.

This clone was found once. This chain joins TRBV7-2 and TRBJ2-7, with TRBD2 matching 8 bases. The CDR3 runs to 14 residues. V dropped 3 bases and J dropped 7; count of bases not matched to a gene: 8. Per the germline V gene, CDR1 is SGHTA and CDR2 is FQGNSA. CDR3 sequence: CASSFGAVAGEQYF. The CDR3 bases are TGTGCCAGCAGCTTCGGAGCCGTAGCGGGAGAGCAGTACTTC.

This chain connects TRBV5-1 to TRBJ2-7, with 9 bases that match TRBD2. CDR3 size: 15 residues. V shed 0 bases and J 3 bases; nucleotides not matched to a gene: 4. The germline CDR1 and CDR2 sequences are SGHRS and YFSETQ. CDR3 region: CASSLGLAGNYEQYF. CDR3 sequence (DNA): TGCGCCAGCAGCTTGGGCCTAGCGGGGAACTACGAGCAGTACTTC. Full variable domain (rest looked up from reference TRBV5-1 and TRBJ2-7): KAGVTQTPRYLIKTRGQQVTLSCSPISGHRSVSWYQQTPGQGLQFLFEYFSETQRNKGNFPGRFSGRQFSNSRSEMNVSTLELGDSALYLCASSLGLAGNYEQYFGPGTRLTVT.

This chain joins TRBV28 and TRBJ1-2; no firm D call. V was cut by 9 bases and J by 4 bases, with 15 bases left in between. Germline lookup yields CDR1 MDHEN and CDR2 SYDVKM. The CDR3 loop spans 13 amino acids. The CDR3: CASLPTVPYGYTF. The CDR3 DNA reads as TGTGCCAGTCTCCCTACAGTCCCCTATGGCTACACCTTC.

This sequence joins TRBV19 and TRBJ1-1; no clear D. This CDR3 region has 12 residues. V lost 3 bases and J lost 4, with 6 bases in between. CDR1 is LNHDA, CDR2 SQIVND, per germline (reference sequence). The chain's CDR3 is CASSIQGTEAFF. The CDR3 DNA reads TGTGCCAGTAGTATCCAAGGCACTGAAGCTTTCTTT.

V gene TRBV14 combines with J gene TRBJ2-1, with D perhaps matching TRBD2 (6 bases). Germline CDR1 and CDR2: SGHDN and FVKESK. Trimming took 2 bases from V and 1 from J, leaving 12 bases between them. The CDR3 sequence is 16 residues long. CDR3 sequence (DNA): TGTGCCAGCAGCCAACTACTAGCCGCTTCCTACAATGAGCAGTTCTTC. Translated: CASSQLLAASYNEQFF.

The CDR3 is CASSSQGVTAEAFF. CDR3 nucleotide sequence: TGTGCCAGCAGTTCACAGGGGGTTACCGCTGAAGCTTTCTTT. This chain joins TRBV27 and TRBJ1-1, with TRBD1 matching over 8 bases. The germline V gene has CDR1 MNHEY and CDR2 SMNVEV (reference sequence). Trimming removed 4 bases from V and 6 bases from J; junction bases left unmatched: 7. CDR3 length equals 14 residues.